The next 29 T cell receptor beta chains were all read from a single sample in a study of blood T cell repertoires in COVID-19. Repertoires were generated with immunoSEQ multiplex PCR, while TCRdb's copy carries only in-frame clones and drops some. The sample lists roughly 41,000 clones; about 86% were seen once. Sequencing used PBMCs or T cells enriched from blood (not recorded which). These receptors were obtained from a woman aged 50 to 60 who had recovered from COVID-19.

The chain has TRBV6-5 and TRBJ2-2, with TRBD2 matching 10 bases. With V trimmed by 2 bases and J by 6 bases, 6 bases remained unmatched. This CDR3 comprises 16 residues. Germline-derived CDR1 and CDR2 are MNHEY and SVGAGI. The CDR3 region is CASSYPIAGGPGELFF. DNA of the CDR3: TGTGCCAGCAGTTACCCCATAGCGGGGGGCCCCGGGGAGCTGTTTTTT.

The chain recombines TRBV3-1 (or the pseudogene TRBV3-2) with TRBJ2-2, with 7 nucleotides matching TRBD2. This CDR3 has 16 residues. The V gene end was trimmed by 1 base and the J gene end by 9 bases; junction bases not matched to a gene: 11. The germline CDR1 and CDR2 sequences are LGHDT and YNNKEL (reference sequence). The chain's CDR3 is CASSQARGAGPRELFF. CDR3 DNA: TGTGCCAGCAGCCAAGCCCGGGGAGCGGGACCGAGGGAGCTGTTTTTT.

This clone was seen just once. The chain uses TRBV28 and TRBJ1-4; D may be TRBD1 (6 bases). The CDR3 consists of 13 residues. Germline V gene sequence: CDR1 MDHEN, CDR2 SYDVKM. Trimming took 3 bases from V and 12 from J, leaving 14 bases between them. CDR3 coding DNA: TGTGCCAGCAGTTTCAGCCCGACAGGTGAACTGTTTTTT. It is translated as CASSFSPTGELFF.

This rearrangement joins TRBV2 to TRBJ2-1; 7 nucleotides line up with TRBD1. CDR3 length: 13 residues. J lost 6 bases, V lost 5 bases, and 4 bases had no gene match. Germline-derived CDR1 and CDR2 are SNHLY and FYNNEI. The CDR3 loop reads CASSQTGVNEQFF. CDR3 DNA sequence: TGTGCCAGCAGTCAAACAGGGGTCAATGAGCAGTTCTTC.

The chain uses TRBV7-6 and TRBJ2-6; a possible D gene is TRBD2 (5 bases). The germline CDR1 and CDR2 sequences are SGHVS and FNYEAQ. Trimming pared 5 bases from V and 1 base from J, leaving 18 bases between. The CDR3 covers 18 residues. The CDR3 bases are TGTGCCAGCAGCCCACGGGGTGTCGGGCCGTCTGGGGCCAACGTCCTGACTTTC. Its translation is CASSPRGVGPSGANVLTF.

V gene TRBV19 combines with J gene TRBJ1-4; D remains ambiguous. CDR1 is LNHDA, CDR2 SQIVND, per germline (reference sequence). The CDR3 sequence is 15 residues long. V was shortened by 6 bases and J by 4 bases, with 15 bases between the two germline ends. This chain's CDR3 is CASSLQQSNNEKLFF. The CDR3 nucleotides are TGTGCCAGTAGCCTACAGCAATCGAATAATGAAAAACTGTTTTTT.

The chain has TRBV5-1 and TRBJ2-7; TRBD1 is a possible D gene (6 bases). V lost 3 bases and J 3 bases, leaving 19 bases between the germline ends. CDR1 and CDR2 (germline): SGHRS, YFSETQ. The CDR3 covers 16 residues. The chain's CDR3 is CASSSRWDTGNYEQYF. In nucleotides, the CDR3 is TGCGCCAGCAGCTCCCGATGGGACACTGGAAACTACGAGCAGTACTTC.

The CDR3 region is CSATDLYGYTF. The CDR3 region has the DNA TGCAGTGCGACAGACCTCTATGGCTACACCTTC. This chain uses TRBV20-1 with TRBJ1-2, with D maybe TRBD1 (5 bases). The ends were cut back, 6 bases at V and 4 bases at J, with 9 bases in the middle. In germline, CDR1 is DFQATT, CDR2 SNEGSKA (reference sequence). This CDR3 is built from 11 residues.

V and J are TRBV13 and TRBJ2-2, with 16 nucleotides matching TRBD2. The length of the CDR3 is 18 residues. Germline V gives CDR1 PRHDT, CDR2 FYEKMQ (reference sequence). The V gene end was trimmed by 5 bases and the J gene end by 4 bases; junction bases not matched to a gene: 7. The CDR3 reads CASSKPGLAGGRTGELFF. CDR3 bases: TGTGCCAGCAGCAAGCCGGGACTAGCGGGGGGGCGCACCGGGGAGCTGTTTTTT.

This clone was found a few times. V gene TRBV18 combines with J gene TRBJ2-7; perhaps TRBD2 as D (5 bases). This CDR3 has 13 residues. The V end lost 0 bases, the J end lost 5 bases, and 8 bases lay between the germline ends. Per the germline V gene, CDR1 is KGHSH and CDR2 is LQKENI. In nucleotides, the CDR3 is TGTGCCAGCTCACCACCCGGAGGTCACGAGCAGTACTTC. Translated, it gives CASSPPGGHEQYF.

The chain combines TRBV3-1 (or the pseudogene TRBV3-2) with TRBJ2-2, with 9 nucleotides matching TRBD2. With 2 bases clipped from V and 6 bases from J, the junction kept 7 bases outside the gene matches. This CDR3 spans 16 amino acids. Per germline, CDR1 LGHDT and CDR2 YNNKEL (reference sequence). CDR3 sequence (DNA): TGTGCCAGCAGCCAACAAGCGGGAGGTATAGCCGGGGAGCTGTTTTTT. This translates into CASSQQAGGIAGELFF.

The rearrangement links TRBV19 to TRBJ2-3; D uncertain. Germline V gives CDR1 LNHDA, CDR2 SQIVND (reference sequence). The CDR3 has 14 residues. V was clipped by 6 bases and J by 2 bases, with 12 bases between them. CDR3 nucleotides: TGTGCCAGTAGAGTGCAAGCCTTCACAGATACGCAGTATTTT. This translates into CASRVQAFTDTQYF.

A few counts support this clone. The CDR3 nucleotides read TGCGCCAGCAGTCATATTCGGATTCAGGATGTGGACACTGAAGCTTTCTTT. Translating gives CASSHIRIQDVDTEAFF. The rearrangement joins TRBV23-1 to TRBJ1-1; unclear D gene. TRBV23-1 belongs to the ORF category, with a function that is uncertain. V lost 3 bases and J lost 3, with 20 bases in between. The CDR3 sequence is 17 residues long.

The count of this clone is one. This chain connects TRBV28 to TRBJ1-2, with no clear D. This CDR3 spans 11 amino acids. V was shortened by 8 bases and J by 2 bases, with 6 bases between the two germline ends. The germline CDR1 and CDR2 sequences are MDHEN and SYDVKM. The CDR3 region is CASSHNYGYTF. The CDR3 DNA sequence: TGTGCCAGCTCACACAACTATGGCTACACCTTC.

CDR3 DNA sequence: TGTGCCAGCAGCTTCCCCCTAGAGGTAGATACGCAGTATTTT. Protein: CASSFPLEVDTQYF. The chain uses TRBV7-9 and TRBJ2-3, with D uncertain. Between the trimmed V and J ends, which lost 3 bases and 5 bases, there was a span of 12 bases. This CDR3 is built from 14 residues. Germline V CDR1 and CDR2: SEHNR, FQNEAQ (reference sequence).

This chain connects TRBV18 to TRBJ1-1; D call uncertain. Germline loops: CDR1 KGHSH, CDR2 LQKENI. The CDR3 spans 13 residues. V lost 8 bases and J 3 bases, leaving 13 bases between the germline ends. CDR3 in DNA: TGTGCCAGCAACCTAAATGGAGACACTGAAGCTTTCTTT. This encodes CASNLNGDTEAFF.

The chain employs TRBV5-4 and TRBJ2-3; 7 bases agree with TRBD1. This CDR3 is built from 14 residues. Per the germline V gene, CDR1 is SGHNT and CDR2 is YYREEE (reference sequence). The V segment lost 6 bases and the J segment 2 bases; nucleotides outside the gene matches: 6. CDR3 loop: CASMQQGNTDTQYF. In DNA, the CDR3 is TGTGCCAGCATGCAACAGGGGAACACAGATACGCAGTATTTT.

In DNA form, the CDR3 reads TGTGCCAGCAGTTCGGGAAGGACAGGGAAGGCCAATCAGCCCCAGCATTTT. It codes for CASSSGRTGKANQPQHF. This chain uses TRBV6-2 or TRBV6-3 with TRBJ1-5; 8 bases match TRBD1. CDR1 and CDR2 (germline): MNHEY, SVGEGT. This CDR3 is built from 17 residues. The V segment lost 4 bases and the J segment 3 bases; nucleotides outside the gene matches: 11.

The rearrangement links TRBV6-5 to TRBJ1-1; D remains unclear. The V end was cut by 4 bases, the J end by 9 bases, with 15 bases between. Per germline, CDR1 MNHEY and CDR2 SVGAGI. This CDR3 contains 13 residues. The CDR3 loop reads CASSSFGESKAFF. CDR3 bases: TGTGCCAGCAGTTCCTTCGGGGAGTCTAAAGCTTTCTTT.

The CDR3 loop is CASSLGTWTYEQYF. Here the CDR3 DNA reads TGTGCCAGCAGCTTAGGGACATGGACCTACGAGCAGTACTTC. This chain uses TRBV7-9 with TRBJ2-7, with a tentative D call TRBD1 (5 bases). The CDR3 extends over 14 amino acids. Trimming removed 1 base from V and 2 bases from J, with 9 bases in between. Germline V lookup: CDR1 SEHNR, CDR2 FQNEAQ (reference sequence).

This chain links TRBV18 with TRBJ1-1; D possibly corresponds to TRBD1 (6 bases). V lost 2 bases and J 1 base, leaving 8 bases between the germline ends. The V gene's germline CDR1 is KGHSH and CDR2 LQKENI. The CDR3 length is 14 residues. The CDR3 nucleotides are TGTGCCAGCTCACCAGGCAGGGGGAACACTGAAGCTTTCTTT. It yields the protein CASSPGRGNTEAFF.

The chain has TRBV9 and TRBJ1-4, with a weak D call TRBD1 (5 bases). The germline V and J ends were trimmed by 3 bases and 3 bases, with 9 bases remaining between them. The CDR3 consists of 14 residues. Germline lookup yields CDR1 SGDLS and CDR2 YYNGEE. The CDR3 loop reads CASSEGFSNEKLFF. As DNA, the CDR3 is TGTGCCAGCAGCGAGGGGTTCTCTAATGAAAAACTGTTTTTT.

The chain links TRBV19 to TRBJ2-7, with 7 bases matching TRBD1. Looked up from germline, CDR1 is LNHDA and CDR2 is SQIVND (reference sequence). After removal of 4 bases from V and 3 bases from J, the junction contained 9 bases not matched to a gene. The CDR3 covers 15 residues. DNA for the CDR3: TGTGCCAGTAGTACGACTCCAAGGGACAGCTACGAGCAGTACTTC. It specifies CASSTTPRDSYEQYF.

This CDR3 is CSVGGQGETQYF. CDR3 coding DNA: TGCAGCGTTGGTGGGCAGGGTGAGACCCAGTACTTC. The rearrangement joins TRBV29-1 to TRBJ2-5, with D maybe TRBD1 (5 bases). The V end lost 4 bases, the J end lost 5 bases, and 11 bases lay between the germline ends. The CDR3 runs to 12 residues. Germline values: CDR1 SQVTM, CDR2 ANQGSEA.

The V and J genes are TRBV5-5 and TRBJ2-2; TRBD2 matches at 8 bases. Germline trimming cut 2 bases from V and 4 bases from J; bases unmatched to any gene: 10. CDR1 SGHKS and CDR2 YYEKEE come from the germline V gene (reference sequence). CDR3 size: 17 residues. The CDR3 region is CASSFIYAGGRTGELFF. Here the CDR3 DNA reads TGTGCCAGCAGCTTCATCTATGCGGGAGGCCGCACCGGGGAGCTGTTTTTT.

V and J are TRBV19 and TRBJ2-3, with TRBD2 matching over 9 bases. The CDR3 extends over 18 amino acids. Germline CDR1 reads LNHDA; CDR2 reads SQIVND (reference sequence). Trimming took 1 base from V and 0 from J; bases not matched to a gene: 8. CDR3 region: CASSIGGPLAGSTDTQYF. The DNA of the CDR3 is TGTGCCAGTAGTATAGGTGGGCCCCTAGCGGGGAGCACAGATACGCAGTATTTT.

This chain uses TRBV18 with TRBJ2-1; weak D call: TRBD1 (5 bases). There are 13 residues in the CDR3. Germline lookup yields CDR1 KGHSH and CDR2 LQKENI. V was cut by 3 bases and J by 8 bases, with 11 bases left in between. CDR3 DNA sequence: TGTGCCAGCTCACCTCAGGGTACAGATGAGCAGTTCTTC. As protein: CASSPQGTDEQFF.

The chain links TRBV7-6 to TRBJ1-3; D gene unclear. CDR3 length equals 16 residues. V lost 8 bases to trimming and J lost 0 bases, with 17 bases between them. Germline V lookup: CDR1 SGHVS, CDR2 FNYEAQ. CDR3 region: CASWEGRRNSGNTIYF. DNA of the CDR3: TGTGCCAGCTGGGAAGGGAGACGGAACTCTGGAAACACCATATATTTT.

The sample holds a few counts of this clone. This sequence joins TRBV5-1 and TRBJ2-5, with a weak D call TRBD1 (5 bases). This CDR3 contains 14 residues. Trimming shortened V by 0 bases and J by 1 base, and 7 bases separated the two germline ends. Germline CDR1 reads SGHRS; CDR2 reads YFSETQ. Written as DNA, the CDR3 is TGCGCCAGCAGCTTGGTGACAGTCCAAGAGACCCAGTACTTC. Translated: CASSLVTVQETQYF. Based on the CDR3 plus reference TRBV5-1 and TRBJ2-5, the full variable domain is KAGVTQTPRYLIKTRGQQVTLSCSPISGHRSVSWYQQTPGQGLQFLFEYFSETQRNKGNFPGRFSGRQFSNSRSEMNVSTLELGDSALYLCASSLVTVQETQYFGPGTRLLVL.